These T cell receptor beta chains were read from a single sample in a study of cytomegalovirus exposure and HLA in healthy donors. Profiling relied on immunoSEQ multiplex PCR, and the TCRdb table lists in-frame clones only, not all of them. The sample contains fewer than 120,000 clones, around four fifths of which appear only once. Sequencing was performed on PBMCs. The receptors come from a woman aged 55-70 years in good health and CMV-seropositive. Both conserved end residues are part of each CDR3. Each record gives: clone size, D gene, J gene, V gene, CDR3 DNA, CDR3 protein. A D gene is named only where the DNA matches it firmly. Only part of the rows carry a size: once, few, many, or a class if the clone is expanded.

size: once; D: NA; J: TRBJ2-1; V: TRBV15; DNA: TGTGCCACCAGCCAGCCCCCCCCAGGGTTCTCCAATGAGCAGTTCTTC; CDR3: CATSQPPPGFSNEQFF
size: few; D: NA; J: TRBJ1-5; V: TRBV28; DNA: TGTGCCAGCAGTTTAAGCGGGGGAACCCAGCATTTT; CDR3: CASSLSGGTQHF
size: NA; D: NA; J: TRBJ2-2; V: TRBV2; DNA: TGTGCCAGCAGTGCCCGGAACACCGGGGAGCTGTTTTTT; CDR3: CASSARNTGELFF
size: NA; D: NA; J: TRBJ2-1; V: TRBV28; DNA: TGTGCCAGCAGCTCCACTAGTGGGGAGCAGTTCTTC; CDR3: CASSSTSGEQFF
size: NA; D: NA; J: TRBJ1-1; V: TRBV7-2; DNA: TGTGCCAGCAGCTTTTGGGGGCGAAAAACTGAAGCTTTCTTT; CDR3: CASSFWGRKTEAFF
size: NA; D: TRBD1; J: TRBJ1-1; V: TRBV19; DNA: TGTGCCAGTAGCAGACAGGGCTTCGGCACTGAAGCTTTCTTT; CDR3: CASSRQGFGTEAFF
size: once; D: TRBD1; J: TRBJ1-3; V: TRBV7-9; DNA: TGTGCCAGCAGCTTACATGGGTCAGGGGGAAGTGGAAACACCATATATTTT; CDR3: CASSLHGSGGSGNTIYF
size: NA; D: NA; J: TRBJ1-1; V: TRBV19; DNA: TGTGCCAGTAGTCTCCGGTCAGCTGAACAGACTGAAGCTTTCTTT; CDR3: CASSLRSAEQTEAFF
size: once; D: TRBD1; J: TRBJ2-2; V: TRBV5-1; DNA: TGCGCCAGCAAGACAGGGATTTCGAACACCGGGGAGCTGTTTTTT; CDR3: CASKTGISNTGELFF
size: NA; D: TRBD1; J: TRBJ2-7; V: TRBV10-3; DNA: TGTGCCATCAGTGAGTGGACAGGGCACTACGAGCAGTACTTC; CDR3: CAISEWTGHYEQYF
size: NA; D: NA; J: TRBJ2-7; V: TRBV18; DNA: TGTGCCAGCTCACCACCCGACAGTACCTACGAGCAGTACTTC; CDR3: CASSPPDSTYEQYF
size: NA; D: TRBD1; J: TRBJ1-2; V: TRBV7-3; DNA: TGTGCCAGCAGCTCAGGGACAGCAGACGGCTACACCTTC; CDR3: CASSSGTADGYTF
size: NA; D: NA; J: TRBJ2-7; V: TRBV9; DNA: TGTGCCAGCAGCGTTTACGGGAGCTCCTACGAGCAGTACTTC; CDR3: CASSVYGSSYEQYF
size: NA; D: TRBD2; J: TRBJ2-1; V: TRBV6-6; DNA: TGTGCCAGCAGTTCGGCGGGAGGGCCCTATGAGCAGTTCTTC; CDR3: CASSSAGGPYEQFF
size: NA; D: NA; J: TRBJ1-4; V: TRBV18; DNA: TGTGCCAGCTCACCTGCGATCGGGGGGGATAATGAAAAACTGTTTTTT; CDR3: CASSPAIGGDNEKLFF
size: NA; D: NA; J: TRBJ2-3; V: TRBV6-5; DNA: TGTGCCAGCAGTTTGCCAGGCACAGATACGCAGTATTTT; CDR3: CASSLPGTDTQYF
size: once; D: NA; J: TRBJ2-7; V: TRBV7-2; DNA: TGTGCCAGCAGCTTAAGAGAGGTGGGAGGCCACGAGCAGTACTTC; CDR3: CASSLREVGGHEQYF
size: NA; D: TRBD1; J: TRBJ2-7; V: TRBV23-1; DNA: TGCGCCAGCAGGGCCGGGACAGGGAACTACGAGCAGTACTTC; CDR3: CASRAGTGNYEQYF
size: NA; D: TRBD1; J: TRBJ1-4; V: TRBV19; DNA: TGTGCCAGTAGTACGTCCGGGACAGCTAATGAAAAACTGTTTTTT; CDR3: CASSTSGTANEKLFF
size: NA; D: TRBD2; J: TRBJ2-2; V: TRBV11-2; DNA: TGTGCCAGCAGCCGGGGACTAGCGGGAGGGGCGGCCGGGGAGCTGTTTTTT; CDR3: CASSRGLAGGAAGELFF
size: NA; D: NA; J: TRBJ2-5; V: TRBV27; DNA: TGTGCCAGCAGTTTCCCCGGCCGGGGAGAGACCCAGTACTTC; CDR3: CASSFPGRGETQYF
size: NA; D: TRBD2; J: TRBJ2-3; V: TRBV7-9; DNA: TGTGCCAGCAGCTTAAGACTAGCGGGTATAGATACGCAGTATTTT; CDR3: CASSLRLAGIDTQYF
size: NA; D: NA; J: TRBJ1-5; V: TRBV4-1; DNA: TGCGCCAGCAGCCAAGATGGTCCGCGGGGGGGGAGGCCGAGCTATAGCAATCAGCCCCAGCATTTT; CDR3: CASSQDGPRGGRPSYSNQPQHF
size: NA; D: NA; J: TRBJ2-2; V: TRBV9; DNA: TGTGCCAGCAGCGTACCGGTCGTGGGGAGCACCGGGGAGCTGTTTTTT; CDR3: CASSVPVVGSTGELFF
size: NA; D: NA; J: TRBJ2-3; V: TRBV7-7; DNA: TGTGCCAGCAGCCTCGGGGTTACAGATACGCAGTATTTT; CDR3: CASSLGVTDTQYF
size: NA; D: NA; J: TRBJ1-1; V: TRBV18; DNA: TGTGCCAGCTCCTCACCGGGAACTGAAGCTTTCTTT; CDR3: CASSSPGTEAFF
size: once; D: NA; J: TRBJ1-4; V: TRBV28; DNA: TGTGCCAGCAGTTTATCAGGGGACGATGAAAAACTGTTTTTT; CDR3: CASSLSGDDEKLFF
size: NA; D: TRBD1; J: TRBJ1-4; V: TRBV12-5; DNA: TGTGCTAGTGGTTCAGCCTGGGACAGGGATGAAAAACTGTTTTTT; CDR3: CASGSAWDRDEKLFF
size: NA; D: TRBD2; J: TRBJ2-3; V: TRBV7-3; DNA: TGTGCCAGCAAATACGTCAGCGGGGTCCTCACAGATACGCAGTATTTT; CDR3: CASKYVSGVLTDTQYF
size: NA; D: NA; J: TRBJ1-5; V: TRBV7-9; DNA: TGTGCCAGCAGCGGCCGGAGAGATAGCAATCAGCCCCAGCATTTT; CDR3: CASSGRRDSNQPQHF
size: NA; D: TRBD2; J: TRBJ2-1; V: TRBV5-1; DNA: TGCGCCAGCAGCTTGGGACTAGCGGGAGGGCCGGCCTACAATGAGCAGTTCTTC; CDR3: CASSLGLAGGPAYNEQFF
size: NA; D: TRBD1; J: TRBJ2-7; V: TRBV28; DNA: TGTGCCAGCAGTGATGGCGGGACAGGGGGCCTCGAGCAGTACTTC; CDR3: CASSDGGTGGLEQYF
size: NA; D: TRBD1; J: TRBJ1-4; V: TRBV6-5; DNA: TGTGCCAGCAGTTACTCAAGGGACAGCGGCCTCGAGGATTTATTT; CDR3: CASSYSRDSGLEDLF
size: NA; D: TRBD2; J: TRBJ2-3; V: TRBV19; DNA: TGTGCCAGTCGGGGGGGGAGCGGGAAGGAGGGCACAGATACGCAGTATTTT; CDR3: CASRGGSGKEGTDTQYF
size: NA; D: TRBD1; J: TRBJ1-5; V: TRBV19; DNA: TGTGCCAGTAGTGGGACAGGGATCTCTAGCAATCAGCCCCAGCATTTT; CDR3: CASSGTGISSNQPQHF
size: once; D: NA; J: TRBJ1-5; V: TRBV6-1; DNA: TGTGCCAGCAGGCCGGGGGGCAATCAGCCCCAGCATTTT; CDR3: CASRPGGNQPQHF
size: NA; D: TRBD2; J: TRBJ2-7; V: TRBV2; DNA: TGTGCCAGCAGTGCGGGTGAAGCGGGAGAGCAGTACTTC; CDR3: CASSAGEAGEQYF
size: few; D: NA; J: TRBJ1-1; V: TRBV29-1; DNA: TGCAGCGTTAGGGGGACTGAAGCTTTCTTT; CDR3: CSVRGTEAFF
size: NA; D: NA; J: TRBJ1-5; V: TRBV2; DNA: TGTGCCAGCAGCCCCGAGAGGTATTTCGGCAATCAGCCCCAGCATTTT; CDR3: CASSPERYFGNQPQHF
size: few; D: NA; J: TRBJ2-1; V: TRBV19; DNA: TGTGCCAGTAGCAAGGACAGATTTGAGCAGTTCTTC; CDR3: CASSKDRFEQFF